The 18 T cell receptor beta chains listed next were all sequenced from one sample in a study of shared clonotypes between healthy human individuals. Naive CD8 cells lacked CD45RO and underwent positive selection for CCR7, leaving out terminally differentiated effector memory CD45RA+ cells. TCRdb's copy holds only in-frame clones and misses some; the assay was immunoSEQ multiplex PCR. The table has approximately 810,000 clones, about 92% seen once. The sample consisted of naive CD8+ T cells sorted from blood. These receptors were taken from a man younger than 45 in good health.

V is TRBV28 and J is TRBJ2-5; 8 bases are a match to TRBD2. The CDR3 consists of 13 residues. With V trimmed by 7 bases and J by 4 bases, 5 bases remained unmatched. Germline-derived CDR1 and CDR2 are MDHEN and SYDVKM. DNA for the CDR3: TGTGCCAGCACCTCGGGGGGGGGAGAGACCCAGTACTTC. Protein product: CASTSGGGETQYF.

This clone was seen a single time. The rearrangement links TRBV7-8 to TRBJ2-7, with D possibly matching TRBD1 (6 bases). V lost 7 bases and J 5 bases, leaving 27 bases between the germline ends. Per germline, CDR1 SGHVS and CDR2 FQNEAQ. This CDR3 comprises 17 residues. Written as DNA, the CDR3 is TGTGCCAGCACCCAAGTAGGAGTAGGGGACACAAACCACGAGCAGTACTTC. This codes for CASTQVGVGDTNHEQYF.

This chain connects TRBV10-2 to TRBJ2-7; the D is unclear. Looked up from germline, CDR1 is WSHSY and CDR2 is SAAADI. The CDR3 totals 14 residues. V gave up 2 bases and J gave up 5 bases, with 13 bases separating them. The CDR3 DNA reads as TGCGCCAGCAGTGAGAAGGCGCTGTGGGACGAGCAGTACTTC. Its protein product is CASSEKALWDEQYF.

The V call is TRBV28, the J call TRBJ1-1; 8 nucleotides match TRBD1. This CDR3 region has 14 residues. CDR1 MDHEN and CDR2 SYDVKM come from the germline V gene. The V segment lost 6 bases and the J segment 5 bases; nucleotides outside the gene matches: 8. The CDR3 loop reads CASSLTGEGTEAFF. CDR3 nucleotide sequence: TGTGCCAGCAGCCTGACAGGGGAAGGGACTGAAGCTTTCTTT.

The rearrangement joins TRBV27 to TRBJ2-1; 7 positions agree with TRBD2. The ends lost 3 bases at V and 9 bases at J; junction bases unmatched: 8. There are 14 residues in the CDR3. CDR1 and CDR2 from the germline V gene are MNHEY and SMNVEV (reference sequence). The CDR3 region has the DNA TGTGCCAGCAGTTTGGCGGCCGGCGGGGGTGAGCAGTTCTTC. Translating it yields CASSLAAGGGEQFF.

The chain uses TRBV5-1 and TRBJ2-7, with TRBD1 identical over 7 bases. This CDR3 has 12 amino acids. Germline values: CDR1 SGHRS, CDR2 YFSETQ. V dropped 3 bases and J dropped 6; count of bases not matched to a gene: 3. This chain's CDR3 is CASSSTGAEQYF. The CDR3 DNA follows: TGCGCCAGCAGCTCAACAGGGGCCGAGCAGTACTTC.

The J gene is TRBJ1-2, the V gene TRBV5-1, with D maybe TRBD1 (6 bases). V was shortened by 4 bases and J by 3 bases, with 16 bases between the two germline ends. The CDR3 covers 15 residues. Germline-derived CDR1 and CDR2 are SGHRS and YFSETQ. CDR3 sequence reads: CASSPRRQADYGYTF. Here the CDR3 DNA reads TGCGCCAGCAGCCCCCGAAGACAGGCCGACTATGGCTACACCTTC.

This rearrangement joins TRBV5-6 to TRBJ2-4; 7 bases fit TRBD1. Trimming removed 4 bases from V and 8 bases from J; junction bases left unmatched: 9. The germline V gene encodes CDR1 SGHDT and CDR2 YYEEEE. This CDR3 spans 14 amino acids. The CDR3 nucleotides are TGTGCCAGCAGCCCCGGGACAGTCGGATACATTCAGTACTTC. Its protein product is CASSPGTVGYIQYF. Using reference TRBV5-6 and TRBJ2-4 for the parts outside the CDR3, the full variable domain is DAGVTQSPTHLIKTRGQQVTLRCSPKSGHDTVSWYQQALGQGPQFIFQYYEEEERQRGNFPDRFSGHQFPNYSSELNVNALLLGDSALYLCASSPGTVGYIQYFGAGTRLSVL.

The V and J genes are TRBV28 and TRBJ2-7; 10 positions agree with TRBD2. CDR1 MDHEN and CDR2 SYDVKM come from the germline V gene. V dropped 2 bases and J dropped 0; count of bases not matched to a gene: 4. The CDR3 totals 16 residues. The CDR3 is CASSLTAGGSSYEQYF. CDR3 in DNA: TGTGCCAGCAGTTTAACAGCGGGAGGGAGCTCCTACGAGCAGTACTTC.

This sequence joins TRBV2 and TRBJ2-7; D possibly matches TRBD1 or TRBD2 (5 bases each). Per germline, CDR1 SNHLY and CDR2 FYNNEI. The CDR3 contains 10 residues. Deletions cut 7 bases from V and 9 bases from J, with 10 bases between. CDR3 sequence: CASMGRGQYF. CDR3 sequence (DNA): TGTGCCAGCATGGGACGGGGGCAGTACTTC.

This clone appeared a single time. The chain has TRBV28 and TRBJ2-7; no definite D call. Deletions cut 4 bases from V and 3 bases from J, with 7 bases between. The CDR3 length is 12 residues. CDR1 MDHEN and CDR2 SYDVKM come from the germline V gene. The CDR3 DNA is TGTGCCAGCAGTTCCCCCCACTACGAGCAGTACTTC. This gives the protein CASSSPHYEQYF.

This sequence joins TRBV19 and TRBJ1-2; the D is unclear. The CDR3 totals 13 residues. Germline V gives CDR1 LNHDA, CDR2 SQIVND (reference sequence). V was clipped by 7 bases and J by 4 bases, with 13 bases between them. The DNA of the CDR3 is TGTGCCAGTAATGATGGGCAGCTCTATGGCTACACCTTC. Translated: CASNDGQLYGYTF. Based on the CDR3 plus reference TRBV19 and TRBJ1-2, the full variable domain is DGGITQSPKYLFRKEGQNVTLSCEQNLNHDAMYWYRQDPGQGLRLIYYSQIVNDFQKGDIAEGYSVSREKKESFPLTVTSAQKNPTAFYLCASNDGQLYGYTFGSGTRLTVV.

The genes are TRBV29-1 and TRBJ2-3; the D is unclear. This CDR3 contains 11 residues. With 5 bases removed from V and 3 bases from J, the gap between germline ends came to 6 bases. CDR1 and CDR2 from the germline V gene are SQVTM and ANQGSEA. CDR3 in amino acids: CSVTDTDTQYF. In DNA form, the CDR3 reads TGCAGCGTTACCGATACAGATACGCAGTATTTT.

The chain's CDR3 is CASSPGRDLTGELFF. In DNA form, the CDR3 reads TGTGCCAGCTCACCAGGGAGAGACCTGACCGGGGAGCTGTTTTTT. This chain links TRBV18 with TRBJ2-2, with a tentative D call TRBD2 (5 bases). Between the trimmed V and J ends, which lost 2 bases and 5 bases, there was a span of 12 bases. CDR1 is KGHSH, CDR2 LQKENI, per germline. The CDR3 contains 15 residues.

This chain connects TRBV9 to TRBJ2-1; TRBD2 agrees at 13 bases. This CDR3 contains 17 residues. Germline V gene data show CDR1 as SGDLS and CDR2 as YYNGEE. V was pared by 4 bases and J by 5 bases, with 9 bases of the junction left unmatched. The DNA for the CDR3 is TGTGCCAGCAGCTCCCACTTACTAGCGGGAGGGAACAATGAGCAGTTCTTC. It specifies CASSSHLLAGGNNEQFF.

With regard to this clone: This sample includes further DNA sequences coding for the same CDR3. This chain connects TRBV27 to TRBJ2-7; tentative D call: TRBD2 (5 bases). This CDR3 contains 12 residues. Germline V CDR1 and CDR2: MNHEY, SMNVEV (reference sequence). With 2 bases removed from V and 4 bases from J, the gap between germline ends came to 6 bases. The CDR3 coding sequence is TGTGCCAGCAGTTTACCGGGATACGAGCAGTACTTC. The encoded protein is CASSLPGYEQYF.

The chain recombines TRBV2 with TRBJ2-5; D is perhaps TRBD2 (6 bases). The germline V gene has CDR1 SNHLY and CDR2 FYNNEI. V gave up 6 bases and J gave up 5 bases, with 16 bases separating them. The CDR3 sequence is 14 residues long. CDR3: CASRDTSFGETQYF. The CDR3, as DNA: TGTGCCAGCAGGGATACTAGCTTCGGGGAGACCCAGTACTTC.

V and J are TRBV28 and TRBJ2-7, with D maybe TRBD1 (7 bases). Deletions cut 1 base from V and 3 bases from J, with 13 bases between. The CDR3 sequence is 15 residues long. Germline CDR1 MDHEN, CDR2 SYDVKM. The CDR3 DNA follows: TGTGCCAGCAGTTTATCGGGGGACAGCCTCTACGAGCAGTACTTC. This sequence encodes CASSLSGDSLYEQYF.